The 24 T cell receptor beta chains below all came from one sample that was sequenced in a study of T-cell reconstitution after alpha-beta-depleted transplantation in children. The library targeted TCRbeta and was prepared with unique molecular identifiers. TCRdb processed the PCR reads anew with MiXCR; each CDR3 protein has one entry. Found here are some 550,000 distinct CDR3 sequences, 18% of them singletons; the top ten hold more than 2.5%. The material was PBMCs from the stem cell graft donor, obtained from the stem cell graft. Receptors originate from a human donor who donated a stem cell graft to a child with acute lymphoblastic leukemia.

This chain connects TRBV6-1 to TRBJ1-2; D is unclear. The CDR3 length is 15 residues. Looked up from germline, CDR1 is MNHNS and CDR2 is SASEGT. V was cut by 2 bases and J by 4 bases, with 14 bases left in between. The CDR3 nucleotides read TGTGCCAGCAGTGAACCTTTTTCGTACATCTATGGCTACACCTTC. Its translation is CASSEPFSYIYGYTF.

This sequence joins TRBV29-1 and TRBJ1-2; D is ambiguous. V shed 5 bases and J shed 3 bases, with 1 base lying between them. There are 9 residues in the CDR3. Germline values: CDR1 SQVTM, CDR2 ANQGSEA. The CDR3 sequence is CSVHYGYTF. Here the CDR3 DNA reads TGCAGCGTTCACTATGGCTACACCTTC.

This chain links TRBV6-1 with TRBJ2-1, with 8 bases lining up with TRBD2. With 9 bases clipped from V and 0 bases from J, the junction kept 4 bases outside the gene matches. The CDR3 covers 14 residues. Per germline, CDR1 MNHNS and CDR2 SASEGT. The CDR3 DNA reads TGTGCCAGTAGCGGGGCTGCCTCCTACAATGAGCAGTTCTTC. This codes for CASSGAASYNEQFF.

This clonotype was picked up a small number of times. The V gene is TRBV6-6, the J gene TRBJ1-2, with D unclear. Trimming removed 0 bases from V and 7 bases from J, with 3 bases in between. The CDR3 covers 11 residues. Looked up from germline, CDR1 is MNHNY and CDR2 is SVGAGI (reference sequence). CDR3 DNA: TGTGCCAGCAGTTACTCGTCTGGCTACACCTTC. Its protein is CASSYSSGYTF.

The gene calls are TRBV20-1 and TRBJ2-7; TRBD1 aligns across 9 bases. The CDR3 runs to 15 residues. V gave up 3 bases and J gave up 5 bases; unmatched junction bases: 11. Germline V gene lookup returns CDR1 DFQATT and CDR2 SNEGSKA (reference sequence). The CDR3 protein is CSASHRGTGRHEQYF. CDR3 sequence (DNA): TGCAGTGCTAGTCATAGGGGGACAGGGAGACACGAGCAGTACTTC.

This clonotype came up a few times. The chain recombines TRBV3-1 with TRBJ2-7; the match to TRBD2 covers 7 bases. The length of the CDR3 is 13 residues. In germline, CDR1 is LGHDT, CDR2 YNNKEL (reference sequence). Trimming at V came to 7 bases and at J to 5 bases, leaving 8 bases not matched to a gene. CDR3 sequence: CASTPTAGDEQYF. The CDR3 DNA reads TGTGCCAGCACCCCGACCGCGGGAGACGAGCAGTACTTC.

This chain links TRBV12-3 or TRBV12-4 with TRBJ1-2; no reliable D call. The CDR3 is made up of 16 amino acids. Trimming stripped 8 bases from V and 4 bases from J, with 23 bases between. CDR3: CASSLGPRNVFYGYTF. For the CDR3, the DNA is TGTGCCAGCTCCTTGGGTCCACGGAACGTATTCTATGGCTACACCTTC.

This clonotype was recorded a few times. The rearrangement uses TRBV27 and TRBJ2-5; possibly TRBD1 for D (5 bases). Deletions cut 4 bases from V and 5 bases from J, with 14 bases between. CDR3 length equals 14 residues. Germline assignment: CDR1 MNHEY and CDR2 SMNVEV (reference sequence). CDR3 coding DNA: TGTGCCAGCAGTTCAGGGCTTGCGTGGGAGACCCAGTACTTC. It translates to CASSSGLAWETQYF.

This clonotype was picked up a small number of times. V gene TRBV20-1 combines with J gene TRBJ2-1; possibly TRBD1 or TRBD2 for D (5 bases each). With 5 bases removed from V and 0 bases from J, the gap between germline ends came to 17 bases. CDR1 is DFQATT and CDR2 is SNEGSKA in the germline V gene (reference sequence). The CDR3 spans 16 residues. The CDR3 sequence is CSARGPPASSYNEQFF. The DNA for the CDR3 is TGCAGTGCTCGGGGCCCCCCCGCAAGCTCCTACAATGAGCAGTTCTTC.

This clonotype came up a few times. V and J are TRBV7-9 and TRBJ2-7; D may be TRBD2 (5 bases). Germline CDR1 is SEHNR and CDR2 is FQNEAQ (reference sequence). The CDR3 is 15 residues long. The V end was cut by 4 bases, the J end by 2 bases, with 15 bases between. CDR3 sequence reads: CASSSKPGNTYEQYF. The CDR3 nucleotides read TGTGCCAGCAGCTCCAAACCCGGGAACACCTACGAGCAGTACTTC.

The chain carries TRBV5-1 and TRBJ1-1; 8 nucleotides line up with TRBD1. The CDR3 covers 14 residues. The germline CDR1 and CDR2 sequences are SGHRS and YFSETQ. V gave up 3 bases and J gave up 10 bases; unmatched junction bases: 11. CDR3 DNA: TGCGCCAGCAGCTACTACTCGACAGGGGATGCAGCTTTCTTT. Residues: CASSYYSTGDAAFF.

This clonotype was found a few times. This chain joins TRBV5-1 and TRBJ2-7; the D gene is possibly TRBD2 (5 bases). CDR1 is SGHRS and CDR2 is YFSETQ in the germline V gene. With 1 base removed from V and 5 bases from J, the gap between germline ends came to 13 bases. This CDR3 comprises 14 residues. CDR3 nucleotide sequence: TGCGCCAGCAGCTTGACCGGGATGGAAAACGAGCAGTACTTC. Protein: CASSLTGMENEQYF.

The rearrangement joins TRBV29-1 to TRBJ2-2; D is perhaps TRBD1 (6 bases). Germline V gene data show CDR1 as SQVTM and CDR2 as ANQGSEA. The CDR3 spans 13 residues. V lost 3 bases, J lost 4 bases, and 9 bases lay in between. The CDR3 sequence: CSVEGAPTGELFF. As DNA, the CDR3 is TGCAGCGTTGAGGGGGCGCCCACCGGGGAGCTGTTTTTT.

In nucleotides, the CDR3 is TGTGCCAGCAGTGCGCAGCGGGAGGGCTCTTACGAGCAGTACTTC. Translation: CASSAQREGSYEQYF. This chain links TRBV6-1 with TRBJ2-7; 10 bases line up with TRBD2. The germline gives CDR1 MNHNS, CDR2 SASEGT. CDR3 length: 15 amino acids. J was trimmed by 4 bases and V by 4 bases; bases with no gene match: 7.

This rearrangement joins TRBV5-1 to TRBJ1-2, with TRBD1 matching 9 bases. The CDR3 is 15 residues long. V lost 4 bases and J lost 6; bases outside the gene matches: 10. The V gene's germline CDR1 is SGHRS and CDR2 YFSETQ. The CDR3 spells CASSPTGQGHDGYTF. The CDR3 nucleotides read TGCGCCAGCAGCCCCACCGGACAGGGGCACGATGGCTACACCTTC.

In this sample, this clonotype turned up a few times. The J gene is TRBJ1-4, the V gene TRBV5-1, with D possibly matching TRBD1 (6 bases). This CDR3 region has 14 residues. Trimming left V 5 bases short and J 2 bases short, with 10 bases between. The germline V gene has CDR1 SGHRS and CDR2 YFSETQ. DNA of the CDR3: TGCGCCAGCAGTCAGGACAGCACTAATGAAAAACTGTTTTTT. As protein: CASSQDSTNEKLFF.

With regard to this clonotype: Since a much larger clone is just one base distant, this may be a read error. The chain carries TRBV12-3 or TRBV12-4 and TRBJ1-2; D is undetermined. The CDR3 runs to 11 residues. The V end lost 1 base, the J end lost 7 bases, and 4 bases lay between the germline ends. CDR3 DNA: TGTGCCAGCAGTTTAGGGATTGGCTACACCTTC. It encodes CASSLGIGYTF.

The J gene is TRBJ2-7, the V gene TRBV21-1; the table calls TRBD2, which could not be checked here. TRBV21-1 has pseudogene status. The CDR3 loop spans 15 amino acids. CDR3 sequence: CASSKKGRPSYEQYF. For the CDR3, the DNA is TGTGCCAGCAGCAAAAAGGGCAGGCCCTCCTACGAGCAGTACTTC.

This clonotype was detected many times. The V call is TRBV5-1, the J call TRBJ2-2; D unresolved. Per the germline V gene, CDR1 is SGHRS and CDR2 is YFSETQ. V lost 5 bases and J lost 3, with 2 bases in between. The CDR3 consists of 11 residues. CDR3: CASRYTGELFF. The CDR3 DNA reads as TGCGCCAGCAGATACACCGGGGAGCTGTTTTTT. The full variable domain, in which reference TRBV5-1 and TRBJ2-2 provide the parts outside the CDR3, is KAGVTQTPRYLIKTRGQQVTLSCSPISGHRSVSWYQQTPGQGLQFLFEYFSETQRNKGNFPGRFSGRQFSNSRSEMNVSTLELGDSALYLCASRYTGELFFGEGSRLTVL.

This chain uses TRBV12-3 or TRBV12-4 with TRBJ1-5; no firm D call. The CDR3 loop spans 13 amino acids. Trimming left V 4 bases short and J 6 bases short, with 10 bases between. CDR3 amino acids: CASSSGNGQPQHF. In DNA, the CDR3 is TGTGCCAGCAGTTCTGGCAACGGTCAGCCCCAGCATTTT.

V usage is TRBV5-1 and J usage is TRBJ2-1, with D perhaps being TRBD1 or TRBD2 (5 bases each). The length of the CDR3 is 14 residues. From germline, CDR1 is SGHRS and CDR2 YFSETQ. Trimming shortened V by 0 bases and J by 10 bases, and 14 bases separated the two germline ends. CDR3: CASSLEGSWGEQFF. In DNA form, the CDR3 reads TGCGCCAGCAGCTTGGAAGGTAGCTGGGGGGAGCAGTTCTTC.

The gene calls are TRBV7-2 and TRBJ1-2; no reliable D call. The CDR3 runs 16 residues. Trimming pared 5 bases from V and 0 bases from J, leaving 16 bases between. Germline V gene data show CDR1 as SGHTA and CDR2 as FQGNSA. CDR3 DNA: TGTGCCAGCAGCCAATTAGCTGGCGAAACTAACTATGGCTACACCTTC. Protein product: CASSQLAGETNYGYTF.

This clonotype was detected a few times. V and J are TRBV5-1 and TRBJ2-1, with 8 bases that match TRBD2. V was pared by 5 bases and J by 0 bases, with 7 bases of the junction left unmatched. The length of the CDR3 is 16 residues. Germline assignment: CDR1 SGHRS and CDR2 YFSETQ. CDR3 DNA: TGCGCCAGCAGATATATAGCGGGGAGCTCCTACAATGAGCAGTTCTTC. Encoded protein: CASRYIAGSSYNEQFF. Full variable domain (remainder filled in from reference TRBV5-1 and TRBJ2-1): KAGVTQTPRYLIKTRGQQVTLSCSPISGHRSVSWYQQTPGQGLQFLFEYFSETQRNKGNFPGRFSGRQFSNSRSEMNVSTLELGDSALYLCASRYIAGSSYNEQFFGPGTRLTVL.

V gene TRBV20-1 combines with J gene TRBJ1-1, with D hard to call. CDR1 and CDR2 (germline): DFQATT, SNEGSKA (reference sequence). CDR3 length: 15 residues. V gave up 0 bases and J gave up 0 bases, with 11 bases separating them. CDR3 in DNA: TGCAGTGCTAGAGATGATCCCGCCTTGAACACTGAAGCTTTCTTT. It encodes CSARDDPALNTEAFF.